This note documents a single TCR beta chain sequence. An amount of RNA that ranged from roughly 0.5 to 1 ug was reverse transcribed with random hexamers. The immunoSEQ assay covered 54 Vbeta and 13 Jbeta segments for CDR3. TCRdb reprocessed the immunoSEQ multiplex PCR reads via MiXCR and lists one record per CDR3 protein. The table lists about 200,000 distinct CDR3 sequences, 85% to 95% of them singletons. This sample is part of a study of CD8 T cells in Susac syndrome. Trimming took 3 bases from V and 7 from J, leaving 10 bases between them. The CDR3 is 11 residues long. Germline CDR1 DFQATT, CDR2 SNEGSKA (reference sequence).

This TCR derives from a human donor in good health. The chain uses TRBV20-1 and TRBJ2-7, with a possible D match to TRBD1 (5 bases). Input material: CD4+ T cells from PBMCs. The CDR3, as DNA: TGCAGTGCTAGGACAGACCGTGAGCAGTACTTC. Amino acids: CSARTDREQYF.